These 10 T cell receptor beta chains share one sample of origin, sequenced in a study of identical twins. One entry per CDR3 protein, called by TCRdb with MiXCR from the 5' RACE reads. In the table there are over 250,000 distinct CDR3 sequences, 9.5% of which are singletons. These data also formed part of another study, on yellow fever vaccine responses in identical twins.

Sequencing used CD8+ T cells sorted from blood. Receptor source: a woman aged 18-29 years in good health.

This clonotype was observed a handful of times. J is TRBJ2-1 and V is TRBV29-1, with 8 positions matching TRBD2. The J segment lost 7 bases and the V segment lost 4 bases, leaving 9 bases of the junction unmatched. The CDR3 length is 14 residues. The V gene's germline CDR1 is SQVTM and CDR2 ANQGSEA. CDR3: CSVAGTRLKNEQFF. The CDR3 nucleotides read TGCAGCGTTGCCGGGACTAGACTGAAGAATGAGCAGTTCTTC.

This clonotype came up many times. The V and J genes are TRBV7-2 and TRBJ2-1; TRBD2 agrees at 10 bases. The CDR3 is made up of 16 amino acids. Germline lookup yields CDR1 SGHTA and CDR2 FQGNSA. V shed 0 bases and J 9 bases; nucleotides not matched to a gene: 8. Here the CDR3 DNA reads TGTGCCAGCAGCTTAGCGTCTCTAGCGGGAGTCGGTGAGCAGTTCTTC. Translating it yields CASSLASLAGVGEQFF.

This clonotype was seen a few times. The chain employs TRBV11-2 and TRBJ2-7, with D maybe TRBD2 (5 bases). This CDR3 is 14 amino acids long. Trimming shortened V by 4 bases and J by 2 bases, and 12 bases separated the two germline ends. Germline CDR1 SGHAT, CDR2 FQNNGV. The CDR3 sequence: CASSYDGLAYEQYF. CDR3 in DNA: TGTGCCAGCAGCTATGACGGACTGGCCTACGAGCAGTACTTC. The whole variable domain, remainder taken from reference TRBV11-2 and TRBJ2-7, is EAGVAQSPRYKIIEKRQSVAFWCNPISGHATLYWYQQILGQGPKLLIQFQNNGVVDDSQLPKDRFSAERLKGVDSTLKIQPAKLEDSAVYLCASSYDGLAYEQYFGPGTRLTVT.

This clonotype has at least ten counts. The chain combines TRBV5-1 with TRBJ2-7, with TRBD2 matching over 12 bases. This CDR3 contains 16 residues. The J segment lost 4 bases and the V segment lost 0 bases, leaving 5 bases of the junction unmatched. The germline CDR1 and CDR2 sequences are SGHRS and YFSETQ. The CDR3 region is CASSLAGLAGGYEQYF. The CDR3 coding sequence is TGCGCCAGCAGCTTGGCCGGGCTAGCGGGAGGGTACGAGCAGTACTTC.

The CDR3 DNA follows: TGTGCCAGCAGCTCACCCCCCCCGCGGGGGCCTGGCGGGGAGCTGTTTTTT. Protein sequence: CASSSPPPRGPGGELFF. J is TRBJ2-2 and V is TRBV7-3; TRBD2 is a possible D gene (7 bases). The CDR3 runs to 17 residues. V dropped 4 bases and J dropped 7 bases, with 22 bases sitting between them. Germline CDR1 reads SGHTA; CDR2 reads FQGTGA.

This clonotype appeared many times. The V and J genes are TRBV7-9 and TRBJ2-7, with D hard to call. Germline V CDR1 and CDR2: SEHNR, FQNEAQ (reference sequence). The V end was cut by 0 bases, the J end by 2 bases, with 8 bases between. CDR3 length: 14 residues. The CDR3 here is CASSLAGKTYEQYF. Here the CDR3 DNA reads TGTGCCAGCAGCTTAGCGGGGAAAACCTACGAGCAGTACTTC.

This clonotype occurred a few times. This chain joins TRBV27 and TRBJ1-1; 7 bases match TRBD1. Germline CDR1 is MNHEY and CDR2 is SMNVEV (reference sequence). The CDR3 covers 16 residues. V trimming: 7 bases; J trimming: 4 bases; junction bases outside the gene matches: 15. This chain's CDR3 is CASNVVSVTGVTEAFF. The CDR3 DNA sequence: TGTGCCAGCAATGTCGTGTCGGTTACAGGGGTCACTGAAGCTTTCTTT.

This clonotype came up many times. In DNA form, the CDR3 reads TGTGCCAGCAGCCCCCTTTCCCCCAGGGGCGCGGGGGACGAGCAGTACTTC. This gives the protein CASSPLSPRGAGDEQYF. This chain connects TRBV11-2 to TRBJ2-7; D perhaps matches TRBD2 (7 bases). This CDR3 has 17 residues. Per germline, CDR1 SGHAT and CDR2 FQNNGV. The ends were cut back, 5 bases at V and 5 bases at J, with 25 bases in the middle.

This clonotype appeared a few times. Its ends do not fully match the called genes, so a read error is possible. The chain joins TRBV29-1 to TRBJ2-7; 8 positions agree with TRBD1. From germline, CDR1 is SQVTM and CDR2 ANQGSEA. The CDR3 runs 15 residues. Written as DNA, the CDR3 is TGCAGCGTTGAAGGGCCCGGGACAGGTGCCTACGAACAGTACTTC. As protein: CSVEGPGTGAYEQYF.

This clonotype was recorded many times. This sequence joins TRBV12-3 or TRBV12-4 and TRBJ2-1, with D possibly matching TRBD2 (6 bases). The CDR3 extends over 13 amino acids. V was clipped by 8 bases and J by 3 bases, with 11 bases between them. Here the CDR3 DNA reads TGTGCCAGCGTACACGGGAGCTACAATGAGCAGTTCTTC. Its protein is CASVHGSYNEQFF.